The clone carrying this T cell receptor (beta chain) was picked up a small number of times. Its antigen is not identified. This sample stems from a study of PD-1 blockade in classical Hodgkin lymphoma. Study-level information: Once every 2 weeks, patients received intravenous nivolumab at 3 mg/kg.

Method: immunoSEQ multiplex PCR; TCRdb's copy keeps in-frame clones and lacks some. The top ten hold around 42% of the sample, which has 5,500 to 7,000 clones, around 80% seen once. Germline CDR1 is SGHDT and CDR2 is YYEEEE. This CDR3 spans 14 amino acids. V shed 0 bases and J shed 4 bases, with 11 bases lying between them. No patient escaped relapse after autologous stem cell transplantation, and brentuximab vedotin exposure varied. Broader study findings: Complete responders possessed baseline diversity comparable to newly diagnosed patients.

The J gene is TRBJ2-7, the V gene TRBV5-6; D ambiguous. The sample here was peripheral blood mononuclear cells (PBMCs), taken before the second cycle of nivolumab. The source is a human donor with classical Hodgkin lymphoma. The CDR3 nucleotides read TGTGCCAGCAGCTTGGGGCCTGACCATTACGAGCAGTACTTC. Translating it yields CASSLGPDHYEQYF. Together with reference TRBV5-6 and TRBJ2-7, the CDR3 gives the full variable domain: DAGVTQSPTHLIKTRGQQVTLRCSPKSGHDTVSWYQQALGQGPQFIFQYYEEEERQRGNFPDRFSGHQFPNYSSELNVNALLLGDSALYLCASSLGPDHYEQYFGPGTRLTVT.